The 3 T cell receptor beta chains presented below share a single source sample, sequenced in a study of T cells in Graves' hyperthyroidism and ophthalmopathy. What was amplified from RNA transcripts were TCR beta CDR3 regions. The TCR CDR3 first-round RT-PCR relied on the HTBI primer set. TCRdb reanalysed the multiplex PCR reads using MiXCR and keeps one entry per CDR3 protein. The sample has a few hundred thousand distinct CDR3 sequences; around 19% are singletons. What was sequenced was blood. Receptors originate from a man aged 40-55 years with Graves' hyperthyroidism.

This clonotype was picked up many times. J is TRBJ1-2 and V is TRBV24-1; possible D gene TRBD1, 6 bases. The germline V gene has CDR1 KGHDR and CDR2 SFDVKD. V lost 3 bases and J 3 bases, leaving 16 bases between the germline ends. This CDR3 is 16 amino acids long. The CDR3 protein is CATSDASGGGHYGYTF. The CDR3 DNA reads as TGTGCCACCAGTGATGCTAGCGGGGGCGGCCACTATGGCTACACCTTC.

This clonotype was found many times. This chain connects TRBV2 to TRBJ2-5, with D perhaps assigned TRBD1 or TRBD2 (5 bases each). CDR1 is SNHLY, CDR2 FYNNEI, per germline. Deletions cut 6 bases from V and 2 bases from J, with 13 bases between. The CDR3 totals 14 residues. The CDR3 coding sequence is TGTGCCAGCAGCAGTTATGGGGGACAAGAGACCCAGTACTTC. Protein product: CASSSYGGQETQYF.

With regard to this clonotype: A much larger clone is a single base away; this may be a read error. The chain joins TRBV28 to TRBJ1-4, with 9 bases lining up with TRBD1. The CDR3 consists of 14 residues. CDR1 and CDR2 (germline): MDHEN, SYDVKM. CDR3 DNA: TGTGCCGGCAGGGGGACAGGGATTAATGAAAAACTGTTTTTT. It yields the protein CAGRGTGINEKLFF.